Below, 17 T cell receptor beta chains from the same sample are listed, as sequenced in a study of T cells in Graves' hyperthyroidism and ophthalmopathy. TCR beta CDR3 sequences were amplified from RNA transcripts. A set of HTBI primers served as the primers for a first-round RT-PCR of the TCR CDR3. Using its own MiXCR run on the multiplex PCR reads, TCRdb lists one record per CDR3 protein. The sample comprises about 59,000 distinct CDR3 sequences, 53% of which are singletons, and more than 3% rests with the top ten. The specimen sequenced was blood. The receptors were gathered from an older woman with Graves' ophthalmopathy.

This clonotype was seen many times. This chain joins TRBV5-4 and TRBJ2-1, with 11 positions matching TRBD2. V lost 4 bases, J lost 4 bases, and 4 bases stayed unmatched. The CDR3 consists of 15 residues. CDR1 is SGHNT, CDR2 YYREEE, per germline (reference sequence). The chain's CDR3 is CASSPGTSGYNEQFF. CDR3 bases: TGTGCCAGCAGCCCCGGGACTAGCGGATACAATGAGCAGTTCTTC.

This clonotype was picked up many times. This rearrangement joins TRBV3-1 to TRBJ2-5, with D possibly called TRBD1 or TRBD2 (5 bases each). CDR1 and CDR2 from the germline V gene are LGHDT and YNNKEL (reference sequence). The CDR3 runs 15 residues. V gave up 3 bases and J gave up 5 bases, with 16 bases separating them. DNA for the CDR3: TGTGCCAGCAGCCAGCAGGGCCCCCGGGGTGAGACCCAGTACTTC. As protein: CASSQQGPRGETQYF.

This clonotype appeared many times. The genes are TRBV28 and TRBJ2-7, with 7 bases identical to TRBD2. With V trimmed by 5 bases and J by 4 bases, 8 bases remained unmatched. Germline values: CDR1 MDHEN, CDR2 SYDVKM. The CDR3 has 14 amino acids. Here the CDR3 reads CASSNGEGIYEQYF. The CDR3 nucleotides are TGTGCCAGCAGTAACGGGGAGGGGATATACGAGCAGTACTTC.

The rearrangement uses TRBV24-1 and TRBJ2-1; D is possibly TRBD2 (6 bases). Germline V gene sequence: CDR1 KGHDR, CDR2 SFDVKD. Trimming shortened V by 4 bases and J by 9 bases, and 12 bases separated the two germline ends. The CDR3 consists of 13 residues. The CDR3 DNA is TGTGCCACCAGTGACTCGACTAGAACTGAGCAGTTCTTC. Its translation: CATSDSTRTEQFF.

The chain uses TRBV7-3 and TRBJ2-3; 12 nucleotides match TRBD2. Germline trimming cut 2 bases from V and 6 bases from J; bases unmatched to any gene: 15. This CDR3 has 19 amino acids. Germline loops: CDR1 SGHTA, CDR2 FQGTGA. In DNA form, the CDR3 reads TGTGCCAGCAGCTTAGGCCTATTGACTAGCGGGAGTACTTTGGATACGCAGTATTTT. This codes for CASSLGLLTSGSTLDTQYF. The entire variable domain, with the rest obtained from reference TRBV7-3 and TRBJ2-3, is as follows: GAGVSQTPSNKVTEKGKYVELRCDPISGHTALYWYRQSLGQGPEFLIYFQGTGAADDSGLPNDRFFAVRPEGSVSTLKIQRTERGDSAVYLCASSLGLLTSGSTLDTQYFGPGTRLTVL.

The V call is TRBV2, the J call TRBJ1-2; TRBD1 aligns across 11 bases. CDR1 SNHLY and CDR2 FYNNEI come from the germline V gene. The CDR3 totals 13 residues. Germline trimming cut 6 bases from V and 6 bases from J; bases unmatched to any gene: 3. The chain's CDR3 is CASRGDRGNGYTF. CDR3 DNA: TGTGCCAGCAGGGGGGACAGGGGGAATGGCTACACCTTC.

The chain uses TRBV7-9 and TRBJ1-2; TRBD1 is a possible D gene (5 bases). This CDR3 is built from 14 residues. V lost 7 bases and J 7 bases, leaving 19 bases between the germline ends. Germline V gene lookup returns CDR1 SEHNR and CDR2 FQNEAQ (reference sequence). CDR3 region: CASTENGGGLGYTF. DNA for the CDR3: TGTGCCAGCACCGAAAACGGGGGAGGGCTTGGCTACACCTTC. Using reference TRBV7-9 and TRBJ1-2 for the parts outside the CDR3, the full variable domain is DTGVSQNPRHKITKRGQNVTFRCDPISEHNRLYWYRQTLGQGPEFLTYFQNEAQLEKSRLLSDRFSAERPKGSFSTLEIQRTEQGDSAMYLCASTENGGGLGYTFGSGTRLTVV.

This clonotype was counted many times. This sequence joins TRBV18 and TRBJ2-7; 9 bases are shared with TRBD2. Germline CDR1 is KGHSH and CDR2 is LQKENI. Unmatched junction bases numbered 4, after V lost 2 bases and J lost 2 bases. This CDR3 is 15 amino acids long. The CDR3 spells CASSPLSSGTYEQYF. DNA of the CDR3: TGTGCCAGCTCACCATTATCTAGCGGGACCTACGAGCAGTACTTC.

This clonotype was counted a few times. The genes are TRBV3-1 and TRBJ2-7; 7 bases fit TRBD1. This CDR3 is 19 amino acids long. Germline loops: CDR1 LGHDT, CDR2 YNNKEL (reference sequence). J lost 1 base, V lost 1 base, and 16 bases had no gene match. The CDR3 region has the DNA TGTGCCAGCAGCCAAGTCTCGGGACAGCTGCTAGGTGCTTCCTACGAGCAGTACTTC. Translating gives CASSQVSGQLLGASYEQYF.

Points on this clonotype: Its ends do not fully match the called genes, so a read error is possible. This chain uses TRBV5-1 with TRBJ1-4; D gene unclear. CDR3 length equals 12 residues. The V gene's germline CDR1 is SGHRS and CDR2 YFSETQ. CDR3 loop: CASSLGLVLAGF. The CDR3 region has the DNA TGCGCCAGCAGCTTGGGCCTTGTACTAGCGGGATTT.

This clonotype came up many times. The chain carries TRBV4-1 and TRBJ1-6; the match to TRBD1 covers 10 bases. CDR1 and CDR2 from the germline V gene are MGHRA and YSYEKL. The CDR3 runs to 15 residues. V lost 1 base to trimming and J lost 9 bases; unmatched junction nucleotides: 3. The CDR3 reads CASSQVRDRGSPLHF. The CDR3 nucleotides are TGCGCCAGCAGCCAAGTCCGGGACAGGGGTTCACCCCTCCACTTT.

V and J are TRBV19 and TRBJ1-5; the D is unclear. The V end lost 7 bases, the J end lost 9 bases, and 4 bases lay between the germline ends. The CDR3 runs 9 residues. Germline CDR1 is LNHDA and CDR2 is SQIVND (reference sequence). The CDR3 region is CASMRPQHF. CDR3 bases: TGTGCCAGTATGAGGCCCCAGCATTTT. Full variable domain (outside the CDR3, taken from reference TRBV19 and TRBJ1-5): DGGITQSPKYLFRKEGQNVTLSCEQNLNHDAMYWYRQDPGQGLRLIYYSQIVNDFQKGDIAEGYSVSREKKESFPLTVTSAQKNPTAFYLCASMRPQHFGDGTRLSIL.

The V gene is TRBV7-2, the J gene TRBJ2-3, with 12 bases identical to TRBD2. CDR1 and CDR2 (germline): SGHTA, FQGNSA. J gave up 2 bases and V 6 bases, and 6 bases lay outside the gene matches. This CDR3 contains 16 residues. CDR3 sequence (DNA): TGTGCCAGCAGACAGACTAGCGGGGGACTCACAGATACGCAGTATTTT. Translated, it gives CASRQTSGGLTDTQYF.

At least ten counts were recorded for this clonotype. The chain joins TRBV2 to TRBJ2-3; 8 bases are a match to TRBD1. J was trimmed by 4 bases and V by 3 bases; bases with no gene match: 3. Per the germline V gene, CDR1 is SNHLY and CDR2 is FYNNEI. The CDR3 extends over 14 amino acids. The CDR3 reads CASSELTGADTQYF. CDR3 sequence (DNA): TGTGCCAGCAGTGAGTTGACAGGGGCAGATACGCAGTATTTT.

The chain employs TRBV7-2 and TRBJ1-6; 7 positions agree with TRBD1. Germline-derived CDR1 and CDR2 are SGHTA and FQGNSA. The CDR3 is 16 residues long. V was clipped by 5 bases and J by 7 bases; unmatched bases: 11. The CDR3 spells CASSVTSGTENSPLHF. The CDR3 coding sequence is TGTGCCAGCAGCGTGACTAGCGGGACAGAAAATTCACCCCTCCACTTT. Using reference TRBV7-2 and TRBJ1-6 for the parts outside the CDR3, the full variable domain is GAGVSQSPSNKVTEKGKDVELRCDPISGHTALYWYRQSLGQGLEFLIYFQGNSAPDKSGLPSDRFSAERTGGSVSTLTIQRTQQEDSAVYLCASSVTSGTENSPLHFGNGTRLTVT.

Comment on this clonotype: Here the CDR3 omits its conserved ending phenylalanine or tryptophan, so a read error is the likely source. The genes are TRBV15 and TRBJ2-5; 11 positions match TRBD1. The V gene's germline CDR1 is LNHNV and CDR2 YYDKDF (reference sequence). V was clipped by 3 bases and J by 7 bases; unmatched bases: 13. The CDR3 is made up of 17 amino acids. CDR3 residues: CATSSVQDRGPRGTQYS. CDR3 nucleotides: TGTGCCACCAGCAGCGTACAGGACAGGGGGCCGAGGGGGACCCAGTACTCC.

Only one count was recorded for this clonotype. A junction end diverges from the germline sequence, so it may reflect a read error. The rearrangement joins TRBV12-3 or TRBV12-4 to TRBJ2-2; the match to TRBD1 covers 8 bases. The CDR3 consists of 17 residues. CDR3 sequence reads: CASSLTAGQANTGGLFF. CDR3 DNA sequence: TGTGCCAGCAGTTTAACCGCGGGACAGGCGAACACCGGGGGGCTGTTTTTT.